These 22 T cell receptor beta chains were sequenced from one sample in a study of shared clonotypes between healthy human individuals. CD45RO-negative cells were positively selected for CCR7, leaving out terminally differentiated effector memory CD45RA+ cells. This table comes from immunoSEQ multiplex PCR, and its TCRdb copy is limited to in-frame clones, with some not included. The repertoire has around 2,000,000 clones, 85% to 95% of them found once; the top ten carry around 1.7%. The sample was naive CD8+ T cells from PBMCs. These receptors all stem from a man aged 18 to 29 in good health. Some clones in this sample may be carry-over from other donors' samples.

This sequence joins TRBV7-9 and TRBJ2-4; maybe TRBD2 (5 bases). Germline V gives CDR1 SEHNR, CDR2 FQNEAQ (reference sequence). The CDR3 totals 15 residues. V lost 3 bases and J lost 0, with 9 bases in between. The CDR3 loop is CASSFTGKAKNIQYF. As DNA, the CDR3 is TGTGCCAGCAGCTTTACCGGGAAAGCCAAAAACATTCAGTACTTC.

The V call is TRBV7-9, the J call TRBJ2-7, with 7 bases lining up with TRBD1. V was pared by 4 bases and J by 3 bases, with 12 bases of the junction left unmatched. The CDR3 totals 16 residues. Germline V CDR1 and CDR2: SEHNR, FQNEAQ (reference sequence). CDR3 protein: CASSSQGQPVFYEQYF. The CDR3 nucleotides read TGTGCCAGCAGCTCGCAGGGACAGCCTGTCTTCTACGAGCAGTACTTC.

This rearrangement joins TRBV2 to TRBJ2-1, with 8 bases matching TRBD2. This CDR3 spans 17 amino acids. Trimming took 8 bases from V and 2 from J; bases not matched to a gene: 14. From germline, CDR1 is SNHLY and CDR2 FYNNEI. The CDR3 here is CASGFERERGTYNEQFF. The CDR3 nucleotides read TGTGCCAGCGGTTTTGAGCGGGAGCGGGGCACCTACAATGAGCAGTTCTTC.

This clone was detected only once. This chain uses TRBV12-2 with TRBJ2-5; TRBD2 is the table's D call, not checked against the DNA. TRBV12-2 is tagged as a pseudogene. The CDR3 is 16 amino acids. CDR3 sequence reads: CASRLLGETGQETQYF. The CDR3, as DNA: TGTGCAAGTCGCTTACTCGGGGAGACGGGTCAAGAGACCCAGTACTTC.

The V call is TRBV7-3, the J call TRBJ2-7; D is undetermined. Germline CDR1 and CDR2: SGHTA and FQGTGA. This CDR3 region has 11 residues. V was cut by 2 bases and J by 5 bases, with 4 bases left in between. The chain's CDR3 is CASSLGNEQYF. The CDR3 DNA reads as TGTGCCAGCAGCTTAGGGAACGAGCAGTACTTC. Full variable domain (remainder filled in from reference TRBV7-3 and TRBJ2-7): GAGVSQTPSNKVTEKGKYVELRCDPISGHTALYWYRQSLGQGPEFLIYFQGTGAADDSGLPNDRFFAVRPEGSVSTLKIQRTERGDSAVYLCASSLGNEQYFGPGTRLTVT.

This chain connects TRBV2 to TRBJ1-4; a possible D gene is TRBD1 (5 bases). Deletions cut 9 bases from V and 5 bases from J, with 13 bases between. Germline CDR1 and CDR2: SNHLY and FYNNEI. The CDR3 has 13 residues. This CDR3 is CASKDRRNEKLFF. The CDR3 coding sequence is TGTGCCAGTAAAGACAGACGAAATGAAAAACTGTTTTTT.

The rearrangement links TRBV28 to TRBJ2-1, with 11 bases identical to TRBD2. J lost 2 bases, V lost 10 bases, and 19 bases had no gene match. Germline V gene lookup returns CDR1 MDHEN and CDR2 SYDVKM. The CDR3 contains 19 residues. This chain's CDR3 is CATTVGTSGPENTYNEQFF. Written as DNA, the CDR3 is TGTGCCACCACCGTCGGGACTAGCGGCCCGGAGAACACCTACAATGAGCAGTTCTTC.

This chain connects TRBV9 to TRBJ1-2; the D gene is possibly TRBD1 (5 bases). CDR1 and CDR2 (germline): SGDLS, YYNGEE. This CDR3 spans 17 amino acids. Deletions cut 6 bases from V and 1 base from J, with 22 bases between. Here the CDR3 reads CASKGSGTNSINYGYTF. In nucleotides, the CDR3 is TGTGCCAGCAAAGGGTCCGGGACCAATTCGATTAACTATGGCTACACCTTC.

CDR3 coding DNA: TGCGCCAGCAGCTTGGTGTGGCGGGAGGGCCCGGCGAACGAGCAGTACTTC. Protein: CASSLVWREGPANEQYF. The chain uses TRBV5-1 and TRBJ2-7; 9 bases are shared with TRBD2. J gave up 5 bases and V 0 bases, and 12 bases lay outside the gene matches. Germline assignment: CDR1 SGHRS and CDR2 YFSETQ. The CDR3 totals 17 residues.

V is TRBV27 and J is TRBJ2-7; TRBD1 aligns across 10 bases. Per germline, CDR1 MNHEY and CDR2 SMNVEV (reference sequence). The CDR3 covers 15 residues. After removal of 4 bases from V and 3 bases from J, the junction contained 6 bases not matched to a gene. The CDR3 reads CASSWVGTGVYEQYF. As DNA, the CDR3 is TGTGCCAGCAGTTGGGTCGGGACAGGGGTCTACGAGCAGTACTTC.

This clone appeared once. The chain links TRBV15 to TRBJ2-1; 9 nucleotides align to TRBD2. The CDR3 runs 16 residues. The germline gives CDR1 LNHNV, CDR2 YYDKDF (reference sequence). With 4 bases clipped from V and 2 bases from J, the junction kept 6 bases outside the gene matches. The CDR3 loop reads CATSKAGTSPYNEQFF. The DNA of the CDR3 is TGTGCCACCAGCAAAGCCGGGACTAGCCCCTACAATGAGCAGTTCTTC.

Note on this clone: Distinct nucleotide sequences in the sample also encode this CDR3. This chain connects TRBV28 to TRBJ2-2; D may match TRBD1 or TRBD2 (5 bases each). Trimming stripped 3 bases from V and 2 bases from J, with 7 bases between. There are 14 residues in the CDR3. Looked up from germline, CDR1 is MDHEN and CDR2 is SYDVKM. The CDR3 DNA sequence: TGTGCCAGCAGTTTTGGGGGAAACACCGGGGAGCTGTTTTTT. This sequence encodes CASSFGGNTGELFF.

V is TRBV29-1 and J is TRBJ2-7; 8 bases map to TRBD2. CDR3 length: 17 residues. After removal of 5 bases from V and 0 bases from J, the junction contained 15 bases not matched to a gene. In germline, CDR1 is SQVTM, CDR2 ANQGSEA. This CDR3 is CSVSASGLYYSSYEQYF. The CDR3, as DNA: TGCAGCGTTTCGGCTAGCGGGCTTTATTACAGCTCCTACGAGCAGTACTTC.

The chain links TRBV10-3 to TRBJ1-2, with 8 bases lining up with TRBD1. Germline lookup yields CDR1 ENHRY and CDR2 SYGVKD. The CDR3 contains 15 residues. Losses at the gene ends were 5 bases for V and 6 bases for J; bases not matched to a gene: 11. DNA of the CDR3: TGTGCCATCAGTCAAGAGGACAGGGCCCCGGATGGCTACACCTTC. This sequence encodes CAISQEDRAPDGYTF.

The genes are TRBV19 and TRBJ1-2; D is unresolved. CDR3 size: 16 residues. Trimming took 3 bases from V and 8 from J, leaving 22 bases between them. Germline-derived CDR1 and CDR2 are LNHDA and SQIVND (reference sequence). CDR3 sequence reads: CASSIGPAGGPQGYTF. Written as DNA, the CDR3 is TGTGCCAGTAGTATCGGCCCGGCAGGCGGCCCGCAGGGCTACACCTTC.

The chain combines TRBV19 with TRBJ2-1, with 7 bases fitting TRBD2. The trim removed 4 bases at V and 7 bases at J, leaving 13 bases unmatched. The CDR3 is 16 residues long. In germline, CDR1 is LNHDA, CDR2 SQIVND (reference sequence). CDR3 protein: CASSKPGLVRGNEQFF. In DNA form, the CDR3 reads TGTGCCAGTAGTAAGCCCGGACTAGTTAGGGGAAATGAGCAGTTCTTC. Full variable domain (remainder filled in from reference TRBV19 and TRBJ2-1): DGGITQSPKYLFRKEGQNVTLSCEQNLNHDAMYWYRQDPGQGLRLIYYSQIVNDFQKGDIAEGYSVSREKKESFPLTVTSAQKNPTAFYLCASSKPGLVRGNEQFFGPGTRLTVL.

V gene TRBV7-9 combines with J gene TRBJ1-1; D is uncertain. V was trimmed by 7 bases and J by 0 bases, leaving 12 bases between them. This CDR3 has 14 residues. Per the germline V gene, CDR1 is SEHNR and CDR2 is FQNEAQ (reference sequence). CDR3 protein: CASTGFGVNTEAFF. CDR3 in DNA: TGTGCCAGCACCGGGTTCGGGGTGAACACTGAAGCTTTCTTT.

The V call is TRBV19, the J call TRBJ1-2, with D possibly being TRBD1 (6 bases). The V gene's germline CDR1 is LNHDA and CDR2 SQIVND (reference sequence). Trimming removed 4 bases at V and 1 base at J, with 13 bases between. This CDR3 has 15 amino acids. The CDR3 loop is CASSKGTLINYGYTF. The CDR3 DNA is TGTGCCAGTAGTAAAGGGACATTAATTAACTATGGCTACACCTTC.

V and J are TRBV7-2 and TRBJ1-1; TRBD1 might be the D (6 bases). V lost 2 bases, J lost 3 bases, and 16 bases lay in between. There are 16 residues in the CDR3. CDR1 is SGHTA and CDR2 is FQGNSA in the germline V gene. The CDR3 DNA sequence: TGTGCCAGCAGCTTATTCCGGGGGCGGGTTGACACTGAAGCTTTCTTT. It encodes CASSLFRGRVDTEAFF. Filled out from reference TRBV7-2 and TRBJ1-1, the complete variable domain reads GAGVSQSPSNKVTEKGKDVELRCDPISGHTALYWYRQSLGQGLEFLIYFQGNSAPDKSGLPSDRFSAERTGGSVSTLTIQRTQQEDSAVYLCASSLFRGRVDTEAFFGQGTRLTVV.

DNA for the CDR3: TGTGCCAGCAGCCCCAATGGGGGGCGGCAGAGAGATACGCAGTATTTT. Translating it yields CASSPNGGRQRDTQYF. V gene TRBV7-9 combines with J gene TRBJ2-3; D may correspond to TRBD1 or TRBD2 (6 bases each). The germline CDR1 and CDR2 sequences are SEHNR and FQNEAQ (reference sequence). There are 16 residues in the CDR3. Trimming removed 5 bases at V and 5 bases at J, with 20 bases between.

This sequence joins TRBV4-1 and TRBJ2-1, with D hard to call. Germline CDR1 and CDR2: MGHRA and YSYEKL. The CDR3 spans 16 residues. Between the trimmed V and J ends, which lost 0 bases and 4 bases, there was a span of 13 bases. The CDR3 DNA is TGCGCCAGCAGCCAAGATCCCCCTGGGTTTTACAATGAGCAGTTCTTC. Protein product: CASSQDPPGFYNEQFF.

The chain combines TRBV27 with TRBJ2-7; 9 positions agree with TRBD2. CDR3 length: 16 amino acids. The J segment lost 0 bases and the V segment lost 5 bases, leaving 8 bases of the junction unmatched. Germline CDR1 MNHEY, CDR2 SMNVEV (reference sequence). The CDR3, as DNA: TGTGCCAGCAGTGTAGGACTAGCGCTGGCCTCCTACGAGCAGTACTTC. Its protein is CASSVGLALASYEQYF.